This T cell receptor (beta chain) was identified during a study of control samples from healthy donors and cancer patients. CDR1 is MNHEY, CDR2 SVGAGI, per germline. V shed 2 bases and J shed 4 bases, with 11 bases lying between them. This CDR3 has 14 residues. Clones were sequenced by immunoSEQ multiplex PCR, and TCRdb holds only the in-frame ones, with some missing. The repertoire has 63,000 or so clones, approximately 89% of them found once; the top ten carry over 4.5%. This chain connects TRBV6-5 to TRBJ1-2, with D unresolved. Sequenced: PBMCs. This sequence originates from a man aged 55-75 years with colorectal cancer. CDR3 DNA: TGTGCCAGCAGTTACCGCTCTAGCGGCTATGGCTACACCTTC. Translation gives CASSYRSSGYGYTF.